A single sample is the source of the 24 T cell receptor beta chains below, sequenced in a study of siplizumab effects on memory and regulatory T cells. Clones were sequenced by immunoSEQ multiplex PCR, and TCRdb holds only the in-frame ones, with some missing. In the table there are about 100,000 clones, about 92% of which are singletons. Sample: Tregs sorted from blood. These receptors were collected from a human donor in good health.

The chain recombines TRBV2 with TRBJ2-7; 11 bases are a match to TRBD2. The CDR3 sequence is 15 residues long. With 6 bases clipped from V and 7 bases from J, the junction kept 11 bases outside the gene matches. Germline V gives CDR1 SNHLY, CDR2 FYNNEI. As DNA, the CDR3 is TGTGCCAGCAGCCCATTCACTAGCGGGAGAATTGAGCAGTACTTC. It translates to CASSPFTSGRIEQYF.

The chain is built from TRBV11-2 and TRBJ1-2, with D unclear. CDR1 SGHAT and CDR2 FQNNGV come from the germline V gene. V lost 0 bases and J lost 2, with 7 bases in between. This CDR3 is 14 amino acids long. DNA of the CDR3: TGTGCCAGCAGCTTAGAGGGCAGGAACTATGGCTACACCTTC. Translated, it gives CASSLEGRNYGYTF.

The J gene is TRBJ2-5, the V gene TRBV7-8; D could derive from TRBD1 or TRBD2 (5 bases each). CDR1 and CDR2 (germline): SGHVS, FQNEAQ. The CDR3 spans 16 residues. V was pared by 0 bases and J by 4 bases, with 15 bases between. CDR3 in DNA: TGTGCCAGCAGCTTAGCGAGTGGGACGAGGAGAGAGACCCAGTACTTC. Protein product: CASSLASGTRRETQYF.

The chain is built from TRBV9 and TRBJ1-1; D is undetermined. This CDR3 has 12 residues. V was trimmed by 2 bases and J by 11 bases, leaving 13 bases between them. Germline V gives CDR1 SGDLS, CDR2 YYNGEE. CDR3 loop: CASSVPPGVAFF. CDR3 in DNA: TGTGCCAGCAGCGTCCCCCCCGGGGTGGCTTTCTTT.

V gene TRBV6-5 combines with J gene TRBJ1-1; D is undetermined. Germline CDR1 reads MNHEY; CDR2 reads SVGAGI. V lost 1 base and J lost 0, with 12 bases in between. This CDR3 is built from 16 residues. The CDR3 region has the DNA TGTGCCAGCAGTTACTTAGGGAACTTAATGAACACTGAAGCTTTCTTT. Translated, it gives CASSYLGNLMNTEAFF.

The CDR3 loop is CASSPLGGGLGQYF. In DNA, the CDR3 is TGCGCCAGTTCTCCCCTCGGGGGGGGGTTGGGGCAGTACTTC. V usage is TRBV5-1 and J usage is TRBJ2-7; 8 nucleotides agree with TRBD2. The CDR3 has 14 amino acids. V dropped 8 bases and J dropped 9; count of bases not matched to a gene: 16. Germline CDR1 is SGHRS and CDR2 is YFSETQ.

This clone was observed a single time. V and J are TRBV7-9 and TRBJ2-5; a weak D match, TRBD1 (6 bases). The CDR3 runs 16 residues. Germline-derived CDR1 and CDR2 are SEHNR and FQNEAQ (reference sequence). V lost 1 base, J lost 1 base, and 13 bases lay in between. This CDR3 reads CASSLGPRGPQETQYF. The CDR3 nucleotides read TGTGCCAGCAGCTTAGGCCCCAGGGGTCCCCAAGAGACCCAGTACTTC. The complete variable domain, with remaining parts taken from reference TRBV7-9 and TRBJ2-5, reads DTGVSQNPRHKITKRGQNVTFRCDPISEHNRLYWYRQTLGQGPEFLTYFQNEAQLEKSRLLSDRFSAERPKGSFSTLEIQRTEQGDSAMYLCASSLGPRGPQETQYFGPGTRLLVL.

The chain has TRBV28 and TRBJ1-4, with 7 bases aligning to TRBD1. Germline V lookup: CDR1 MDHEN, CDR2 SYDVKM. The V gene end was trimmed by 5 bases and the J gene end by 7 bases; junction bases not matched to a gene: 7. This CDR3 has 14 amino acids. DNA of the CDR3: TGTGCCAGCAGTCTACAGGGGAGGATTGAAAAACTGTTTTTT. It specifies CASSLQGRIEKLFF.

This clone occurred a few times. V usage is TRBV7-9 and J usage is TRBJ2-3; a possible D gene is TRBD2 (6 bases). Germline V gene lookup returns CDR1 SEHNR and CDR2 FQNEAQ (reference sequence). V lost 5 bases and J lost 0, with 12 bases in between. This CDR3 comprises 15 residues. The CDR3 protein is CASSISGVSTDTQYF. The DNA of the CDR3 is TGTGCCAGCAGCATTAGCGGTGTGAGCACAGATACGCAGTATTTT.

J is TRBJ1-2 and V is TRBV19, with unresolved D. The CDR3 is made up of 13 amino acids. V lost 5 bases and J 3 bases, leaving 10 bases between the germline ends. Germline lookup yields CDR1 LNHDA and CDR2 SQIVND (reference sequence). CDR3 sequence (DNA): TGTGCCAGTAGTTCAGAGGGTGACTATGGCTACACCTTC. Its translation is CASSSEGDYGYTF.

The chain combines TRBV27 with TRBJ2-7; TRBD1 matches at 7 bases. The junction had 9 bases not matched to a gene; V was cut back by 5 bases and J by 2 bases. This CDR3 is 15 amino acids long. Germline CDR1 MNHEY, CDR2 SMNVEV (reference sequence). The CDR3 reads CASSPRDRATYEQYF. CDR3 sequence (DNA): TGTGCCAGCAGTCCCCGGGACAGAGCCACCTACGAGCAGTACTTC.

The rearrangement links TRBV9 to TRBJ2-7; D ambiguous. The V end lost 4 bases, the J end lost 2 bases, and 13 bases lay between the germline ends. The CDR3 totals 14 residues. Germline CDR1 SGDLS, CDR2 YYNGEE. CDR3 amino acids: CASSPTQKTYEQYF. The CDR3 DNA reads TGTGCCAGCAGCCCCACCCAGAAGACCTACGAGCAGTACTTC.

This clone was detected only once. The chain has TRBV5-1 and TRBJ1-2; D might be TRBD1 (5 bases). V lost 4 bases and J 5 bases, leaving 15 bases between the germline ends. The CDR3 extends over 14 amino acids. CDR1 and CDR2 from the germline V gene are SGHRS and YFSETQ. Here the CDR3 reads CASSPRTDKYGYTF. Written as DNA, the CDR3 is TGCGCCAGCAGCCCCCGGACGGACAAGTATGGCTACACCTTC.

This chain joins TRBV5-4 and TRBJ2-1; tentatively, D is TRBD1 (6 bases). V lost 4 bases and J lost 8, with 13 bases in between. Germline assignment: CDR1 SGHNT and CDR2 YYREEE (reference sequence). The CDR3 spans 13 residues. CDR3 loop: CASSTLQGDEQFF. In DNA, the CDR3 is TGTGCCAGCAGCACCTTACAGGGTGATGAGCAGTTCTTC.

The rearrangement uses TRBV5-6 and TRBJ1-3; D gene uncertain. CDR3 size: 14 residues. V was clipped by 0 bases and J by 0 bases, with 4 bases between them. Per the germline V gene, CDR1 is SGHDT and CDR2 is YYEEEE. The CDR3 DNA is TGTGCCAGCAGCTTGGTTGGCTCTGGAAACACCATATATTTT. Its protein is CASSLVGSGNTIYF.

CDR3 sequence: CASSAAGGRYNEQFF. The CDR3 DNA follows: TGTGCCAGCAGCGCGGCAGGGGGCCGGTACAATGAGCAGTTCTTC. J is TRBJ2-1 and V is TRBV7-2, with 8 bases that match TRBD1. V trimming: 5 bases; J trimming: 4 bases; junction bases outside the gene matches: 7. The length of the CDR3 is 15 residues. Germline CDR1 reads SGHTA; CDR2 reads FQGNSA.

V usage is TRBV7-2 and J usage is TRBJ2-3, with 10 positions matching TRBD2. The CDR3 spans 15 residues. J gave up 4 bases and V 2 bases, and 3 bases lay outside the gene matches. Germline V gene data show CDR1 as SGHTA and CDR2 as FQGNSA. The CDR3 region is CASSLTGTSADTQYF. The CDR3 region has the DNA TGTGCCAGCAGCTTAACCGGGACTAGCGCAGATACGCAGTATTTT.

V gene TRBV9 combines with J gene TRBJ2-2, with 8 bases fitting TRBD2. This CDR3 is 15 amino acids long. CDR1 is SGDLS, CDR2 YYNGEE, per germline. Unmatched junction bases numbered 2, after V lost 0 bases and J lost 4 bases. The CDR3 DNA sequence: TGTGCCAGCAGCGTAGTCGCGGGAGGCACCGGGGAGCTGTTTTTT. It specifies CASSVVAGGTGELFF.

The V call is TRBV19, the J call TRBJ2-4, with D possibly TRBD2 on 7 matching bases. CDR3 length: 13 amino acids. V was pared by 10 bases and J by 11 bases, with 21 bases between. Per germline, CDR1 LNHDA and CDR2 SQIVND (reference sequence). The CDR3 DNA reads TGTGCCACCGGTTTGGGAGGGACAAGTCTTCAGTACTTC. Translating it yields CATGLGGTSLQYF. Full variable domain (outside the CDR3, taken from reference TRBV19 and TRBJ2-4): DGGITQSPKYLFRKEGQNVTLSCEQNLNHDAMYWYRQDPGQGLRLIYYSQIVNDFQKGDIAEGYSVSREKKESFPLTVTSAQKNPTAFYLCATGLGGTSLQYFGAGTRLSVL.

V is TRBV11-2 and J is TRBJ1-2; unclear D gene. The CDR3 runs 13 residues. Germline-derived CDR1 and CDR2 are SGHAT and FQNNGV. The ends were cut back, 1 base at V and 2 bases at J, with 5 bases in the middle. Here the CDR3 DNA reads TGTGCCAGCAGCTTAGTAGGAAACTATGGCTACACCTTC. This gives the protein CASSLVGNYGYTF.

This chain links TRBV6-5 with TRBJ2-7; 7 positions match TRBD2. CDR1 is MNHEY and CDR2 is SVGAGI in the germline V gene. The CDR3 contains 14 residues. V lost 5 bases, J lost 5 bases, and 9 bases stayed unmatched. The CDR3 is CASSRLAGKDEQYF. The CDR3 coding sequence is TGTGCCAGCAGTAGGTTAGCGGGTAAAGACGAGCAGTACTTC.

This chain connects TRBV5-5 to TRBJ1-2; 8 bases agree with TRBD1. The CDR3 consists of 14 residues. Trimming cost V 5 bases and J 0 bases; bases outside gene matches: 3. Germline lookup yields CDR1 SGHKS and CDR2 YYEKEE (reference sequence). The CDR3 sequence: CASRGQVTNYGYTF. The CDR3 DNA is TGTGCCAGCAGGGGACAGGTCACTAACTATGGCTACACCTTC.

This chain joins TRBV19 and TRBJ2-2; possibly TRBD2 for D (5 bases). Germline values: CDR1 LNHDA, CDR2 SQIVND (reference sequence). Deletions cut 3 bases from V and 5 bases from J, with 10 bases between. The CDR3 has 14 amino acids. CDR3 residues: CASSITRWTGELFF. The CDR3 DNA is TGTGCCAGTAGTATTACTAGATGGACCGGGGAGCTGTTTTTT.

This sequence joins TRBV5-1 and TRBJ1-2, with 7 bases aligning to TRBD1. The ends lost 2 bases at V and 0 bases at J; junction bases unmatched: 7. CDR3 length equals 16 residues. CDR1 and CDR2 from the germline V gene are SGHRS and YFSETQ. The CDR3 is CASSFNPGQSNYGYTF. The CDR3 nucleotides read TGCGCCAGCAGCTTCAATCCGGGACAGTCTAACTATGGCTACACCTTC.